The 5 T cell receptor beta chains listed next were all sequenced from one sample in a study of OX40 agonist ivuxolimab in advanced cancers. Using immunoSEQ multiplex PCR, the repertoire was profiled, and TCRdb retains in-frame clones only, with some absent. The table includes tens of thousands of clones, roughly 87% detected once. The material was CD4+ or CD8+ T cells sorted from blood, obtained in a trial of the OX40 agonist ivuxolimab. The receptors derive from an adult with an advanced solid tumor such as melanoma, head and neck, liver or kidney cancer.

This CDR3 is CASSVGRREPQYF. CDR3 DNA sequence: TGTGCCAGCAGCGTAGGCCGCAGGGAACCCCAGTACTTC. The rearrangement links TRBV9 to TRBJ2-5; D might be TRBD1 (5 bases). Germline-derived CDR1 and CDR2 are SGDLS and YYNGEE. The CDR3 has 13 amino acids. With 0 bases removed from V and 9 bases from J, the gap between germline ends came to 12 bases.

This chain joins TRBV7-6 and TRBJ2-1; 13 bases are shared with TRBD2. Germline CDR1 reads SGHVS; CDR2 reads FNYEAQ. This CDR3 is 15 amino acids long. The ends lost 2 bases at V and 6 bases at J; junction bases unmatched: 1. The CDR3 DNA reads TGTGCCAGCAGCTTATGGACTAGCGGGGGCAATGAGCAGTTCTTC. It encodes CASSLWTSGGNEQFF.

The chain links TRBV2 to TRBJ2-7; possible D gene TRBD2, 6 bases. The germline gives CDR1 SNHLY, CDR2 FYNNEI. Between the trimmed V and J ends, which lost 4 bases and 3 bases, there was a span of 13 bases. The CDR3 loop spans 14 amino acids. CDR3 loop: CASSGLEGRYEQYF. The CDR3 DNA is TGTGCCAGCAGTGGTCTGGAGGGTCGCTACGAGCAGTACTTC.

CDR3 amino acids: CASCPLVGGAGGYTF. CDR3 DNA: TGTGCCAGCTGCCCGCTGGTCGGGGGGGCTGGTGGCTACACCTTC. This chain joins TRBV5-6 and TRBJ1-2; possible D gene TRBD1, 6 bases. The CDR3 is 15 residues long. Germline V CDR1 and CDR2: SGHDT, YYEEEE. The germline V and J ends were trimmed by 7 bases and 7 bases, with 23 bases remaining between them.

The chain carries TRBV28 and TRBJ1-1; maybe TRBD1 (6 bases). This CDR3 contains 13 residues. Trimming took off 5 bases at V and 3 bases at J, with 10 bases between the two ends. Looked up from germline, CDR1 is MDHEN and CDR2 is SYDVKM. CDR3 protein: CASSPRQDTEAFF. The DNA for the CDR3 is TGTGCCAGCAGTCCCAGACAGGACACTGAAGCTTTCTTT.